The source of this T cell receptor (beta chain) is a study of T cells in Graves' hyperthyroidism and ophthalmopathy (dated by TCRdb to the late 2010s). For the study in its entirety: Peripheral blood was collected at initial diagnosis, before any treatment. To identify TCR V-J signatures that set the groups apart, the researchers used a discovery cohort of 100 patients, made up of some 41 with Graves' ophthalmopathy and about 60 with stable Graves' hyperthyroidism. Prospective prediction of ophthalmopathy was tested in an independent validation cohort consisting of some 18 hyperthyroidism patients and approximately 16 patients who later progressed to ophthalmopathy. For training and testing, the roughly 97 patients in the discovery cohort were randomly divided in a 7:3 ratio. The study also compared thyroid tissue and blood T-cell repertoires from about 6 Graves' hyperthyroidism patients. Following sampling, methimazole starting at 30 mg daily was given to hyperthyroidism patients, and high-dose intravenous methylprednisolone was given to ophthalmopathy patients. TCR Vbeta CDR3 sequencing of approximately 140 peripheral blood samples (about 45 ophthalmopathy, roughly 72 hyperthyroidism and around 17 progressor patients) is reported in the paper.

To note about this clonotype: Its target antigen remains unknown. Base qualities are not recorded, but no much larger clone differs from it by a single base.

TCR beta CDR3 regions were amplified from RNA transcripts. For the first round of RT-PCR on the TCR CDR3, the HTBI primer set was used together with the Qiagen OneStep RT-PCR kit. Libraries were constructed in a second round of multiplex PCR, after which size selection and purification were carried out. Sequencing of the libraries was done on an Illumina HiSeq2000 using paired-end 100 bp reads. Per the authors' processing: SOAPnuke was used to process the raw data, throwing out any read that contained adapters or uncalled bases, had a mean Phred below 15, or lacked an exact constant-primer or identifier match. High-quality paired reads were merged with COPE v1.2.5, and unique nucleotide sequences were defined as clonotypes. MiTCR v1.1 was used to align the clonotypes against IMGT TRBV, TRBD and TRBJ reference segments. The analysis included only V-J combinations with a frequency above 0.0001, which together covered 98% to 99.2% of the repertoires. A TCS score was defined as the ratio between F50 (clonal expansion) and ExV (chaos), using BLOSUM62-based TCRdist between CDR3 peptides within each V-J. Welch's t-statistics and random forest reduced approximately 520 V-J features to under 15, which were used in a naive Bayes classifier (R e1071). TCRdb reran the public reads through fastp at Q25 and MiXCR, keeping productive beta chains. Under each unique CDR3 protein, matching rows form one entry showing the most common genes and DNA. The V and J calls were not made by the authors but by TCRdb's processing. In this sample the table shows roughly 500,000 distinct CDR3 sequences, 20% to 25% of which occur a single time. 45% to 55% of the sample comes from the top ten.

Ophthalmopathy patients had moderately to severely active disease, Clinical Activity Score of at least 3, NOSPECS grade of at least 4, and duration under 3 months. The study excluded patients with uncontrolled infections, other autoimmune diseases, pregnancy or lactation. Diagnoses were based on clinical symptoms, serum thyroxine and TRAb, thyroid ultrasound and orbital computed tomography. Ficoll-Paque density gradient centrifugation was used to isolate PBMCs from around 10 ml of fresh peripheral blood. Total RNA was extracted using Trizol reagent, and RNA quality was assessed on an Agilent 2100 Bioanalyzer. Summary of the overall study and its limitations: Sample size was not statistically predetermined, and investigators were not blinded to group allocation. Ophthalmopathy was separated from stable hyperthyroidism by a 13 V-J signature model, with about 88% sensitivity and about 81% specificity obtained in cross-validation and 80%/75% obtained in testing. In validation, the model predicted progression to ophthalmopathy a median of about 6.5 months before onset, with over 60% sensitivity and roughly 73% specificity. Most expanded thyroid clonotypes (frequency above 0.001) were also found in blood, which suggests that blood repertoires may mirror thyroid immune responses.

Sequenced sample: blood. The TCR sequence derives from a woman in her 70s with Graves' ophthalmopathy.

The CDR3 region has the sequence CASSTRTGGDYGYTF. The DNA sequence is given as TGTGCCAGCAGTACACGGACAGGGGGCGACTATGGCTACACCTTC. The rearranged chain carries TRBV6-1 and TRBJ1-2; 11 bases in between match TRBD1. CDR1 and CDR2 (MNHNS, SASEGT) derive from the germline V gene. The CDR3 has 15 amino acids, counting the end cysteine and phenylalanine. Only the CDR3 part of the read is kept: 45 bases, read in frame from the first base. The junction shows trimming of 5 bases on V and 3 bases on J, and the gene matches do not reach 5 bases of it.